The 16 T cell receptor beta chains below were found in one sample sequenced in a study of blood T cell repertoires in COVID-19. TCRdb's copy holds only in-frame clones and misses some; the assay was immunoSEQ multiplex PCR. The sample has some 120,000 clones; 90% are singletons. The sample consisted of peripheral blood. The receptors were gathered from a human donor with active COVID-19. The donor label of this sample is uncertain.

This chain joins TRBV19 and TRBJ1-1; 7 nucleotides line up with TRBD1. Germline trimming cut 6 bases from V and 10 bases from J; bases unmatched to any gene: 8. The CDR3 has 12 residues. The germline V gene has CDR1 LNHDA and CDR2 SQIVND (reference sequence). As DNA, the CDR3 is TGTGCCAGTAGCACTGAAACAGGGGCAGCTTTCTTT. Protein product: CASSTETGAAFF.

The chain carries TRBV7-9 and TRBJ1-4; 10 positions match TRBD1. The ends lost 5 bases at V and 4 bases at J; junction bases unmatched: 7. CDR3 size: 16 residues. CDR1 is SEHNR and CDR2 is FQNEAQ in the germline V gene (reference sequence). CDR3 sequence (DNA): TGTGCCAGCAGCCCCGACAGGGGGCGCGATAATGAAAAACTGTTTTTT. It encodes CASSPDRGRDNEKLFF.

V gene TRBV18 combines with J gene TRBJ2-3; a weak D match, TRBD2 (5 bases). With 3 bases removed from V and 6 bases from J, the gap between germline ends came to 19 bases. Germline V lookup: CDR1 KGHSH, CDR2 LQKENI. This CDR3 is built from 16 residues. CDR3 nucleotide sequence: TGTGCCAGCTCACCTCCGTTGGGTAGCGCGCCGGATACGCAGTATTTT. Its protein is CASSPPLGSAPDTQYF.

Comment on this clone: A junction boundary mismatches the germline segment, possibly from a read error. The V and J genes are TRBV3-1 (or the pseudogene TRBV3-2) and TRBJ2-7; 8 bases match TRBD2. CDR1 is LGHDT and CDR2 is YNNKEL in the germline V gene (reference sequence). The CDR3 has 15 amino acids. CDR3 nucleotides: TGTGCCAGCCGCCACGCGGGGGGCAGGTCCTACGAGCAGTACTTC. Translation: CASRHAGGRSYEQYF.

The rearrangement uses TRBV4-1 and TRBJ1-2, with a possible D match to TRBD1 (6 bases). Trimming shortened V by 3 bases and J by 4 bases, and 15 bases separated the two germline ends. This CDR3 contains 15 residues. Germline lookup yields CDR1 MGHRA and CDR2 YSYEKL. CDR3 amino acids: CASSQATGTLYGYTF. The DNA of the CDR3 is TGCGCCAGCAGCCAGGCTACAGGGACCCTCTATGGCTACACCTTC.

V and J are TRBV15 and TRBJ2-3; a weak D match, TRBD1 (6 bases). Trimming shortened V by 4 bases and J by 2 bases, and 19 bases separated the two germline ends. The CDR3 sequence is 17 residues long. Germline V CDR1 and CDR2: LNHNV, YYDKDF (reference sequence). CDR3 in amino acids: CATSKKRRQEHTDTQYF. The CDR3 region has the DNA TGTGCCACCAGCAAAAAAAGGAGACAGGAGCACACAGATACGCAGTATTTT.

This CDR3 reads CASSLNRVSTPNTEAFF. CDR3 coding DNA: TGTGCCAGCAGCTTGAACAGGGTTTCAACTCCGAACACTGAAGCTTTCTTT. The rearrangement links TRBV5-5 to TRBJ1-1, with D tentatively TRBD1 (6 bases). The V and J ends lost 1 base and 1 base respectively, with 17 bases between them. CDR1 and CDR2 from the germline V gene are SGHKS and YYEKEE (reference sequence). The CDR3 sequence is 17 residues long.

The chain carries TRBV6-5 and TRBJ1-1; D might be TRBD1 (5 bases). CDR3 length: 14 amino acids. V dropped 6 bases and J dropped 0 bases, with 11 bases sitting between them. Germline V gene lookup returns CDR1 MNHEY and CDR2 SVGAGI. The CDR3 coding sequence is TGTGCCAGCAGGTCGCCAGGGATGAACACTGAAGCTTTCTTT. Amino acids: CASRSPGMNTEAFF.

This rearrangement joins TRBV6-5 to TRBJ1-4; the D gene is possibly TRBD1 (6 bases). With 3 bases removed from V and 5 bases from J, the gap between germline ends came to 13 bases. Germline CDR1 reads MNHEY; CDR2 reads SVGAGI. The CDR3 sequence is 15 residues long. The DNA of the CDR3 is TGTGCCAGCAGTTATACAGGGTTTGGGAATGAAAAACTGTTTTTT. Its protein product is CASSYTGFGNEKLFF.

The V and J genes are TRBV7-2 and TRBJ1-6; D is ambiguous. Trimming stripped 1 base from V and 0 bases from J, with 10 bases between. The CDR3 runs to 17 residues. In germline, CDR1 is SGHTA, CDR2 FQGNSA. The CDR3 loop reads CASSLVATSSYNSPLHF. CDR3 nucleotides: TGTGCCAGCAGCTTAGTGGCAACAAGCTCCTATAATTCACCCCTCCACTTT.

The rearrangement joins TRBV7-9 to TRBJ2-1; TRBD1 matches at 10 bases. With 5 bases clipped from V and 9 bases from J, the junction kept 16 bases outside the gene matches. The CDR3 consists of 17 residues. CDR1 is SEHNR, CDR2 FQNEAQ, per germline (reference sequence). The CDR3 reads CASSATGTGVFVPEQFF. CDR3 bases: TGTGCCAGCAGCGCGACCGGGACAGGGGTGTTTGTCCCTGAGCAGTTCTTC.

The rearrangement uses TRBV4-1 and TRBJ2-5; possibly TRBD2 for D (5 bases). Germline-derived CDR1 and CDR2 are MGHRA and YSYEKL. The CDR3 totals 16 residues. Between the trimmed V and J ends, which lost 0 bases and 3 bases, there was a span of 14 bases. The CDR3 protein is CASSQDRGFQEETQYF. The CDR3 DNA sequence: TGCGCCAGCAGCCAAGATCGCGGGTTCCAAGAAGAGACCCAGTACTTC.

The V call is TRBV7-2, the J call TRBJ1-2, with D tentatively TRBD1 (6 bases). V gave up 2 bases and J gave up 6 bases, with 10 bases separating them. Per germline, CDR1 SGHTA and CDR2 FQGNSA. This CDR3 spans 13 amino acids. Here the CDR3 DNA reads TGTGCCAGCAGCTTAAGGGGGGGCAATGGCTACACCTTC. Its translation: CASSLRGGNGYTF.

J is TRBJ1-1 and V is TRBV4-1, with a tentative D call TRBD1 (6 bases). Germline-derived CDR1 and CDR2 are MGHRA and YSYEKL. Trimming left V 3 bases short and J 6 bases short, with 17 bases between. The CDR3 runs to 15 residues. The chain's CDR3 is CASSQPQGRTPEAFF. DNA of the CDR3: TGCGCCAGCAGCCAGCCACAGGGTCGCACCCCTGAAGCTTTCTTT.

The rearrangement links TRBV19 to TRBJ2-7; maybe TRBD2 (5 bases). Germline CDR1 LNHDA, CDR2 SQIVND (reference sequence). The CDR3 has 16 amino acids. V lost 5 bases and J lost 1, with 18 bases in between. The CDR3 reads CASSPRTGRLSYEQYF. CDR3 sequence (DNA): TGTGCCAGTAGTCCGCGGACGGGGAGACTTTCCTACGAGCAGTACTTC.

V gene TRBV19 combines with J gene TRBJ2-2, with unresolved D. Trimming took off 6 bases at V and 7 bases at J, with 9 bases between the two ends. Germline V gene lookup returns CDR1 LNHDA and CDR2 SQIVND (reference sequence). There are 12 residues in the CDR3. Here the CDR3 reads CASRSVIGELFF. The CDR3 DNA reads TGTGCCAGTAGGTCGGTAATCGGGGAGCTGTTTTTT.